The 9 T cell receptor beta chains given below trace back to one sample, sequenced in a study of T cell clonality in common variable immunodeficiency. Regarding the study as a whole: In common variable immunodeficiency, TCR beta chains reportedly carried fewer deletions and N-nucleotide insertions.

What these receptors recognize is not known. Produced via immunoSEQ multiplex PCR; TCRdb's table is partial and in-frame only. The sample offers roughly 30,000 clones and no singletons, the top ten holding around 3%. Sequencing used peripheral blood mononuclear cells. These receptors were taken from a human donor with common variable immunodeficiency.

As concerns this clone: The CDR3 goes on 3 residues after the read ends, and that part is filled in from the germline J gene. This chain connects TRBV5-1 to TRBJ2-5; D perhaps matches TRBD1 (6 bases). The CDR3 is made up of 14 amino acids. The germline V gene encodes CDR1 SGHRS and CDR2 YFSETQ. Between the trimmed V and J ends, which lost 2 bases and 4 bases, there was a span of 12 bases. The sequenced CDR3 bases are TGCGCCAGCAGCTTACAGGGTATATCAGAGACC. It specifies CASSLQGISET. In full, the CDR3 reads CASSLQGISETQYF.

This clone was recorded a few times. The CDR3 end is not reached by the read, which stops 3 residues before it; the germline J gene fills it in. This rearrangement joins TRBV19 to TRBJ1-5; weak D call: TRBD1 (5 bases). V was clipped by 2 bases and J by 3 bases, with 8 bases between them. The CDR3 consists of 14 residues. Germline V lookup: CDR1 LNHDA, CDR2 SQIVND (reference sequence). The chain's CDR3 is CASSITGNNQPQHF. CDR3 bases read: TGTGCCAGTAGTATAACAGGCAACAATCAGCCC.

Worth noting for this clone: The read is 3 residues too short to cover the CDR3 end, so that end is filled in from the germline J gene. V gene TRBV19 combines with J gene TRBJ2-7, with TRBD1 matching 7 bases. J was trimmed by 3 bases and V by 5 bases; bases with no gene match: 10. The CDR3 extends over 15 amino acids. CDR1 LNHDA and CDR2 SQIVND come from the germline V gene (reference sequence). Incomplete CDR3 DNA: TGTGCCAGTAGTCAACGAGATGGACAGGTCTACGAG. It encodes CASSQRDGQVYE. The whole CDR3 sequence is CASSQRDGQVYEQYF.

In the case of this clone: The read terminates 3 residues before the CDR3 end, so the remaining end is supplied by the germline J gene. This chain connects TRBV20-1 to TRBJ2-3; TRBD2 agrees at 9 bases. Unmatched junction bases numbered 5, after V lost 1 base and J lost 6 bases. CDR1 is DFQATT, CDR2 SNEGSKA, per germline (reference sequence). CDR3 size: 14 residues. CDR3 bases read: TGCAGTGCTAGAGGTAGCGGGAGTTGGGATACG. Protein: CSARGSGSWDT. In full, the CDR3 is CSARGSGSWDTQYF.

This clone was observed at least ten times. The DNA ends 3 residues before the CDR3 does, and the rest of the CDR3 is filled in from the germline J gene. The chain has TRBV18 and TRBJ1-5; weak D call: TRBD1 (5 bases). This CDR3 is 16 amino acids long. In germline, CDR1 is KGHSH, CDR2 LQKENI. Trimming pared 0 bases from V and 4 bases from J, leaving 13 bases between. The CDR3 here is CASSPPGGGANQPQHF. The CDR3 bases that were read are TGTGCCAGCTCACCACCGGGCGGCGGGGCAAATCAGCCC.

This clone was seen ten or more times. Partial CDR3 DNA: TGCAGCGTTGGGACATCTAGCAATCAGCCC. It yields the protein CSVGTSSNQP. From start to end, the CDR3 is CSVGTSSNQPQHF. The chain employs TRBV29-1 and TRBJ1-5; D is possibly TRBD1 (5 bases). Coverage ceases 3 residues before the CDR3 finishes, and the germline J gene fills in the end. The germline V gene encodes CDR1 SQVTM and CDR2 ANQGSEA. V dropped 4 bases and J dropped 0 bases, with 7 bases sitting between them. The CDR3 extends over 13 amino acids.

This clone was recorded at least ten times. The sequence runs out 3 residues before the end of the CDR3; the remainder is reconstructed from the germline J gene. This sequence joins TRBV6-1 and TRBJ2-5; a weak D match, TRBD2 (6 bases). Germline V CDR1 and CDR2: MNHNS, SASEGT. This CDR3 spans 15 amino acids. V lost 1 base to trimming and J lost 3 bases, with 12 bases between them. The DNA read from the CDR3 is TGTGCCAGCAGTGAAGGGCGGTGGGGGGAAGAGACC. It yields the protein CASSEGRWGEET. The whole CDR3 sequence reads CASSEGRWGEETQYF.

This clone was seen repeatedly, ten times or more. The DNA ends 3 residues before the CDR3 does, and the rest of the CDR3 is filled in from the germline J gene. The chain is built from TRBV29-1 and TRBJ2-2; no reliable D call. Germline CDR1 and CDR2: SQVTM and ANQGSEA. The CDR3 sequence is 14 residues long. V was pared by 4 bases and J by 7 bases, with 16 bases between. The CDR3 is CSVVQNLGVGELFF. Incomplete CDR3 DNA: TGCAGCGTTGTACAGAACCTGGGCGTCGGGGAG.

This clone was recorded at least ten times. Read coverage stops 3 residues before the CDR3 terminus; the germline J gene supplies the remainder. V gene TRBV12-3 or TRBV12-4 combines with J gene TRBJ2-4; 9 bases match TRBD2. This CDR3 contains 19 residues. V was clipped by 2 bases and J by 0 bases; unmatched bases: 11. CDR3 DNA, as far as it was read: TGTGCCAGCAGTTTAAGGGCTAGCGGGAACTACGTAGCCAAAAACATT. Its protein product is CASSLRASGNYVAKNI. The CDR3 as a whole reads CASSLRASGNYVAKNIQYF.